The clone carrying this TCR beta chain was detected once. Germline CDR1 reads LNHDA; CDR2 reads SQIVND (reference sequence). This CDR3 is 15 amino acids long. Between the trimmed V and J ends, which lost 1 base and 5 bases, there was a span of 14 bases. The sample comes from a study of sequential checkpoint blockade in melanoma. The treatment is: randomized to nivolumab then ipilimumab (arm A) or the reverse (arm B). Sorted cells were live CD3+CD8+, lacking CD19 and CD56, from PBMCs. The repertoire was sequenced with immunoSEQ multiplex PCR; TCRdb's copy has only in-frame clones and lacks some. The data show roughly 29,000 clones, 83% seen once.

The sequencing here drew on CD8+ T cells sorted from blood (inferred from file names), taken from a patient given nivolumab and ipilimumab in sequence. The genes are TRBV19 and TRBJ1-1; D is possibly TRBD1 (6 bases). The source of this sequence is a human donor with melanoma. The CDR3: CASSIGSGGATEAFF. CDR3 coding DNA: TGTGCCAGTAGTATAGGCTCGGGGGGCGCAACTGAAGCTTTCTTT.